This paragraph reports one TCR beta chain. Its antigen is still unknown. Depths of 1 in 200,000 to 1 in 1 million T cells were the sequencing target. Method: immunoSEQ multiplex PCR; TCRdb's copy keeps in-frame clones and lacks some. Among about 200,000 clones, approximately 79% were seen once, and the ten largest hold more than 9.5%. Cryopreserved PBMCs were the source of 2 to 2.5 micrograms of genomic DNA, which went to TCR beta libraries. The sample belongs to a study of cytotoxic CD8 clonotypes in ibrutinib-treated CLL. Study-wide findings and caveats: Treatment left the uncommon public clonotypes either contracted or stable in frequency.

The CDR3 totals 16 residues. The germline gives CDR1 SGHNT, CDR2 YYREEE (reference sequence). The germline V and J ends were trimmed by 0 bases and 5 bases, with 12 bases remaining between them. The sample here was PBMCs, taken after 12 months of ibrutinib treatment. The sequence derives from a human donor with chronic lymphocytic leukemia. This chain connects TRBV5-4 to TRBJ1-6, with D perhaps TRBD1 (6 bases). The CDR3, as DNA: TGTGCCAGCAGCTTGGCCGGGGCAGGGGATAATTCACCCCTCCACTTT. The encoded protein is CASSLAGAGDNSPLHF.